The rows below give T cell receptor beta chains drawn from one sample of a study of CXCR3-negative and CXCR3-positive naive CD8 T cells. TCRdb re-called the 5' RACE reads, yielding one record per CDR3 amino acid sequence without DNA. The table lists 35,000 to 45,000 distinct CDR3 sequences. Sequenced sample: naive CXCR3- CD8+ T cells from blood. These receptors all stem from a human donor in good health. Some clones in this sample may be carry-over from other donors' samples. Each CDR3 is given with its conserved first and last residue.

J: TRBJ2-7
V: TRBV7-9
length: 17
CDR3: CASSSIPGFVSSYEQYF

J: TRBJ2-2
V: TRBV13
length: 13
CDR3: CADSMTNTGELFF

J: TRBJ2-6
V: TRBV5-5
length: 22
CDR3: CASSSLRGDRGAKSSGANVLTF

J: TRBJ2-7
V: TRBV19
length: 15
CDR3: CASKSGESSSYEQYF

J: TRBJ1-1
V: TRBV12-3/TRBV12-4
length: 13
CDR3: CASSAYRNTEAFF

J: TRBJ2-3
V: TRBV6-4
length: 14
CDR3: CASSDLGGGDTQYF

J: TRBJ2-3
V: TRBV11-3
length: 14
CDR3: CACSQRRDPDTQYF

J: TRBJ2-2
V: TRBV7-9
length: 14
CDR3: CASYDRANTGELFF

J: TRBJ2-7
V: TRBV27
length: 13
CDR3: CPSSYPPFYEQYF

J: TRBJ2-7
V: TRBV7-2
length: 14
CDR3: CASSFSLGGYEQYF

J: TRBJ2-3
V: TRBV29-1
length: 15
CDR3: CSVEDPAVGTDTQYF

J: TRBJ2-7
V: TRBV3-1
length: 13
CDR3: CAPPQGHHYEQYF

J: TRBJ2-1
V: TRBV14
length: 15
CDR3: CASSFRAITYNEQFF

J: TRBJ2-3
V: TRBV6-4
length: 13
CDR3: CASSDTQTDTQYF

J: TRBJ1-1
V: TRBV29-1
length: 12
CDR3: CSVEDGGTEAFF

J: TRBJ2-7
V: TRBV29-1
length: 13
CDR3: CSAEDRVSHEQYF

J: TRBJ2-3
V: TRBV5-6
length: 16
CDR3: CASRKSGMYAIDTQYF

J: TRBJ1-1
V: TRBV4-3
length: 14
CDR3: CASSQDRMNTEAFF

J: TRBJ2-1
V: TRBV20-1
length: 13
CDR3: CSASPTYYNEQFF

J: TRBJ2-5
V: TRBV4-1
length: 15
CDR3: CASSQTGTDQETQYF